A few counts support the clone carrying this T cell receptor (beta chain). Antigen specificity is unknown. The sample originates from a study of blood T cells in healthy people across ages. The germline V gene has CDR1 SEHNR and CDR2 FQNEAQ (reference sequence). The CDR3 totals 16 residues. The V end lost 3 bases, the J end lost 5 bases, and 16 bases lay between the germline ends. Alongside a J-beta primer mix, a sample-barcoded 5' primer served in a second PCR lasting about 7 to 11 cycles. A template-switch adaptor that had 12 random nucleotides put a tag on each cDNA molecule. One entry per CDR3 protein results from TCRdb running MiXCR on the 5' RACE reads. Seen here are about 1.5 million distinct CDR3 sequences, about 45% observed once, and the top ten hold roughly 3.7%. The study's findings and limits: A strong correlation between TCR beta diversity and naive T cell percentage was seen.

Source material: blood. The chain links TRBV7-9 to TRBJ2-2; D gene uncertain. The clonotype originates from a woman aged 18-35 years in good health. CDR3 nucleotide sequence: TGTGCCAGCAGCTTTTTAGATACAGACCCAACCGGGGAGCTGTTTTTT. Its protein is CASSFLDTDPTGELFF.